What follows describes a single TCR beta chain. Other nucleotide sequences from this sample produce the same CDR3. Produced via immunoSEQ multiplex PCR; TCRdb's table is partial and in-frame only. Of roughly 680,000 clones in the sample, around 92% were seen once. J lost 1 base, V lost 6 bases, and 2 bases had no gene match. Per the germline V gene, CDR1 is SNHLY and CDR2 is FYNNEI. This CDR3 contains 15 residues. The source of the sample is a study of Ad26.COV2.S vaccination and SARS-CoV-2 variants. Described treatment: 19 received Ad26.COV2.S at low or high dose, single or two shots; about 5 received placebo; per-sample allocation not given. Sampling took place 63 days after the first vaccine or placebo injection.

The input for sequencing was peripheral blood, taken in a trial of Ad26.COV2.S vaccine versus placebo. The source is a person between 18 and 59 years old who received the Ad26.COV2.S COVID-19 vaccine or a placebo. The chain joins TRBV2 to TRBJ2-5; 13 bases line up with TRBD2. This chain's CDR3 is CASSGLAGVQETQYF. DNA for the CDR3: TGTGCCAGCAGCGGACTAGCGGGAGTCCAAGAGACCCAGTACTTC.